Below are 32 T cell receptor beta chains sequenced from a single sample in a study of cytomegalovirus exposure and HLA in healthy donors. PCR involved 60 Vbeta and 13 Jbeta primers. Some clones are missing from TCRdb's copy, which holds only in-frame ones; the method was immunoSEQ multiplex PCR. The sample yields tens of thousands of clones, of which the top ten take up about 1.7%. What was sequenced was PBMCs. The receptors derive from a woman under 40 in good health and CMV-seronegative.

This chain connects TRBV6-5 to TRBJ2-7; weak D call: TRBD2 (5 bases). The CDR3 has 13 residues. The germline gives CDR1 MNHEY, CDR2 SVGAGI. V was trimmed by 2 bases and J by 2 bases, leaving 7 bases between them. CDR3 region: CASSYDGAYEQYF. The CDR3 nucleotides are TGTGCCAGCAGTTACGACGGGGCCTACGAGCAGTACTTC.

The chain couples TRBV7-3 to TRBJ2-1, with D tentatively TRBD2 (6 bases). This CDR3 is 14 amino acids long. Germline V gene sequence: CDR1 SGHTA, CDR2 FQGTGA. Deletions cut 2 bases from V and 5 bases from J, with 10 bases between. The CDR3 nucleotides are TGTGCCAGCAGCTTAGCGGGGCGAAACAATGAGCAGTTCTTC. It translates to CASSLAGRNNEQFF.

The chain recombines TRBV10-3 with TRBJ2-7; D call uncertain. Trimming stripped 0 bases from V and 6 bases from J, with 6 bases between. Germline V gene lookup returns CDR1 ENHRY and CDR2 SYGVKD. CDR3 size: 12 residues. The CDR3 region has the DNA TGTGCCATCAGTGAGTCTACGGGCGAGCAGTACTTC. It codes for CAISESTGEQYF.

The chain combines TRBV14 with TRBJ2-7; no clear D gene. The CDR3 consists of 16 residues. V shed 1 base and J shed 3 bases, with 16 bases lying between them. Germline assignment: CDR1 SGHDN and CDR2 FVKESK. DNA of the CDR3: TGTGCCAGCAGCCAAGGTTTTTTGGAGCCAGACTACGAGCAGTACTTC. Amino acid sequence: CASSQGFLEPDYEQYF.

The CDR3 loop reads CASSVGSSRNTEAFF. The CDR3 DNA sequence: TGTGCCAGCAGTGTAGGTAGCAGTCGGAACACTGAAGCTTTCTTT. The chain carries TRBV2 and TRBJ1-1; D remains ambiguous. Germline V gene sequence: CDR1 SNHLY, CDR2 FYNNEI. The V gene lost 4 bases and the J gene lost 1 base, with 13 bases spanning the gap. CDR3 length: 15 amino acids.

This rearrangement joins TRBV11-3 to TRBJ2-7; TRBD2 matches 15 bases. CDR1 is SGHNT and CDR2 is YENEEA in the germline V gene. The CDR3 covers 17 residues. V shed 5 bases and J 2 bases; nucleotides not matched to a gene: 7. The CDR3, as DNA: TGTGCCAGCAGCCCCGGGACTAGCGGGAGGCAAACCTACGAGCAGTACTTC. It yields the protein CASSPGTSGRQTYEQYF.

The V and J genes are TRBV15 and TRBJ2-5, with TRBD1 matching 7 bases. From germline, CDR1 is LNHNV and CDR2 YYDKDF (reference sequence). This CDR3 is 16 amino acids long. The trim removed 0 bases at V and 10 bases at J, leaving 14 bases unmatched. The CDR3 DNA reads TGTGCCACCAGCAGAGATCAAGTCCGGCAGGGGGAAGGCCAGTACTTC. Translation gives CATSRDQVRQGEGQYF.

The rearrangement links TRBV6-6 to TRBJ1-1, with a tentative D call TRBD1 (6 bases). The CDR3 length is 14 residues. The V gene's germline CDR1 is MNHNY and CDR2 SVGAGI (reference sequence). The V gene lost 6 bases and the J gene lost 6 bases, with 17 bases spanning the gap. The CDR3 DNA is TGTGCCAGCAGCTCGGGACACCCGGTACCTGAAGCTTTCTTT. This translates into CASSSGHPVPEAFF.

The rearrangement uses TRBV28 and TRBJ2-1; D unclear. Per the germline V gene, CDR1 is MDHEN and CDR2 is SYDVKM. V gave up 10 bases and J gave up 0 bases, with 10 bases separating them. This CDR3 is built from 13 residues. This chain's CDR3 is CATHLSSYNEQFF. CDR3 coding DNA: TGTGCCACTCATCTCAGCTCCTACAATGAGCAGTTCTTC.

V is TRBV6-1 and J is TRBJ1-5; tentative D call: TRBD1 (5 bases). The V and J ends lost 1 base and 6 bases respectively, with 10 bases between them. The CDR3 is 14 residues long. Germline lookup yields CDR1 MNHNS and CDR2 SASEGT. DNA for the CDR3: TGTGCCAGCAGTGAAGGACAGAGGACTCAGCCCCAGCATTTT. It encodes CASSEGQRTQPQHF.

V is TRBV28 and J is TRBJ1-5, with D possibly matching TRBD1 (5 bases). Per the germline V gene, CDR1 is MDHEN and CDR2 is SYDVKM. V was shortened by 5 bases and J by 6 bases, with 20 bases between the two germline ends. The length of the CDR3 is 16 residues. As DNA, the CDR3 is TGTGCCAGCAGTCCCCCTCCGGGGGAAATCACTCAGCCCCAGCATTTT. Protein product: CASSPPPGEITQPQHF.

This chain links TRBV18 with TRBJ1-4; a possible D gene is TRBD1 (6 bases). There are 18 residues in the CDR3. CDR1 is KGHSH, CDR2 LQKENI, per germline. With 2 bases removed from V and 3 bases from J, the gap between germline ends came to 19 bases. DNA of the CDR3: TGTGCCAGCTCACCAGCCGCTGGGGGCACAGTAGCTAATGAAAAACTGTTTTTT. Encoded protein: CASSPAAGGTVANEKLFF.

This chain joins TRBV4-3 and TRBJ2-5; perhaps TRBD1 as D (6 bases). V lost 4 bases and J 4 bases, leaving 19 bases between the germline ends. CDR1 is LGHNA and CDR2 is YSLEER in the germline V gene. The CDR3 has 16 amino acids. The CDR3 DNA reads TGCGCCAGCAGCCCCCAGGGTGGTTTGGGGGCAGAGACCCAGTACTTC. Protein product: CASSPQGGLGAETQYF.

The J gene is TRBJ2-7, the V gene TRBV28, with D perhaps TRBD2 (5 bases). The CDR3 has 14 amino acids. The V gene lost 1 base and the J gene lost 0 bases, with 7 bases spanning the gap. Germline-derived CDR1 and CDR2 are MDHEN and SYDVKM. DNA of the CDR3: TGTGCCAGCAGTTTATACGGGGACTCCTACGAGCAGTACTTC. Residues: CASSLYGDSYEQYF. Filled out from reference TRBV28 and TRBJ2-7, the complete variable domain reads DVKVTQSSRYLVKRTGEKVFLECVQDMDHENMFWYRQDPGLGLRLIYFSYDVKMKEKGDIPEGYSVSREKKERFSLILESASTNQTSMYLCASSLYGDSYEQYFGPGTRLTVT.

In the case of this clone: Distinct nucleotide sequences in the sample also encode this CDR3. The chain combines TRBV28 with TRBJ1-4; no clear D. The CDR3 sequence is 13 residues long. Germline CDR1 is MDHEN and CDR2 is SYDVKM. Trimming pared 2 bases from V and 6 bases from J, leaving 7 bases between. CDR3 bases: TGTGCCAGCAGTTTAGGTCGAGATGAAAAACTGTTTTTT. Translated, it gives CASSLGRDEKLFF.

The chain joins TRBV30 to TRBJ2-4; 8 bases agree with TRBD2. The germline V gene has CDR1 GTSNPN and CDR2 SVGIG (reference sequence). The CDR3 is 15 residues long. Germline trimming cut 0 bases from V and 1 base from J; bases unmatched to any gene: 2. The chain's CDR3 is CAWSVGGRAKNIQYF. In nucleotides, the CDR3 is TGTGCCTGGAGTGTAGGCGGGAGGGCCAAAAACATTCAGTACTTC.

The chain combines TRBV7-9 with TRBJ1-2; D is undetermined. V was shortened by 3 bases and J by 0 bases, with 5 bases between the two germline ends. CDR3 length equals 13 residues. CDR1 is SEHNR, CDR2 FQNEAQ, per germline (reference sequence). In DNA, the CDR3 is TGTGCCAGCAGCTTCGAGGCTAACTATGGCTACACCTTC. Its translation is CASSFEANYGYTF.

The rearrangement uses TRBV4-1 and TRBJ2-7; D might be TRBD2 (7 bases). With 4 bases removed from V and 2 bases from J, the gap between germline ends came to 24 bases. This CDR3 spans 18 amino acids. The germline V gene has CDR1 MGHRA and CDR2 YSYEKL. The chain's CDR3 is CASSPRGSVGGFPYEQYF. CDR3 DNA sequence: TGCGCCAGCAGCCCGAGGGGGTCAGTGGGGGGGTTCCCCTACGAGCAGTACTTC.

V is TRBV30 and J is TRBJ2-7, with 11 bases that match TRBD1. Germline V gene lookup returns CDR1 GTSNPN and CDR2 SVGIG (reference sequence). The CDR3 sequence is 15 residues long. V dropped 3 bases and J dropped 4; count of bases not matched to a gene: 8. CDR3 loop: CAWRGPGQGAYEQYF. The CDR3 DNA reads as TGTGCCTGGAGGGGACCCGGACAGGGGGCTTACGAGCAGTACTTC.

V and J are TRBV4-1 and TRBJ1-5; D uncertain. This CDR3 spans 14 amino acids. Looked up from germline, CDR1 is MGHRA and CDR2 is YSYEKL. V lost 3 bases and J lost 2, with 8 bases in between. The CDR3 coding sequence is TGCGCCAGCAGCCAGCTCGGGGGCAATCAGCCCCAGCATTTT. Its protein product is CASSQLGGNQPQHF.

V usage is TRBV6-5 and J usage is TRBJ2-7; 10 bases agree with TRBD1. In germline, CDR1 is MNHEY, CDR2 SVGAGI. The J segment lost 5 bases and the V segment lost 6 bases, leaving 10 bases of the junction unmatched. The CDR3 covers 15 residues. The CDR3 DNA reads as TGTGCCAGCAGGGAGCCCGGGACAGGGGTCCACGAGCAGTACTTC. It is translated as CASREPGTGVHEQYF.

The chain joins TRBV19 to TRBJ1-2, with 9 bases fitting TRBD1. The junction had 10 bases not matched to a gene; V was cut back by 5 bases and J by 0 bases. Germline V gene lookup returns CDR1 LNHDA and CDR2 SQIVND (reference sequence). CDR3 length: 17 residues. DNA of the CDR3: TGTGCCAGTAGTGCTAACTCGTGGACAGGGGCTAACTATGGCTACACCTTC. Translated: CASSANSWTGANYGYTF.

The chain carries TRBV29-1 and TRBJ2-7; maybe TRBD1 (5 bases). Germline lookup yields CDR1 SQVTM and CDR2 ANQGSEA. V was clipped by 1 base and J by 3 bases, with 10 bases between them. The CDR3 has 13 amino acids. CDR3 sequence reads: CSVEVWQGYEQYF. The CDR3 DNA reads TGCAGCGTTGAAGTGTGGCAGGGCTACGAGCAGTACTTC.

This chain joins TRBV28 and TRBJ2-7, with 11 bases aligning to TRBD2. This CDR3 contains 16 residues. Losses at the gene ends were 6 bases for V and 0 bases for J; bases not matched to a gene: 7. CDR1 and CDR2 from the germline V gene are MDHEN and SYDVKM. The CDR3 protein is CASRHMGLADSYEQYF. CDR3 bases: TGTGCCAGCAGGCACATGGGACTAGCGGACTCCTACGAGCAGTACTTC.

The gene calls are TRBV6-5 and TRBJ1-3; possibly TRBD1 for D (5 bases). From germline, CDR1 is MNHEY and CDR2 SVGAGI. V was cut by 0 bases and J by 3 bases, with 9 bases left in between. The CDR3 length is 15 residues. The DNA of the CDR3 is TGTGCCAGCAGTTACTCATCGCAGGGTGGAAACACCATATATTTT. This codes for CASSYSSQGGNTIYF.

The chain combines TRBV18 with TRBJ2-2, with TRBD2 as a possible D gene (5 bases). Trimming took 3 bases from V and 7 from J, leaving 6 bases between them. The CDR3 sequence is 12 residues long. Germline values: CDR1 KGHSH, CDR2 LQKENI. The CDR3, as DNA: TGTGCCAGCTCACCTCGGGACGGGGAGCTGTTTTTT. It specifies CASSPRDGELFF. The full variable domain, rest sourced from reference TRBV18 and TRBJ2-2, is NAGVMQNPRHLVRRRGQEARLRCSPMKGHSHVYWYRQLPEEGLKFMVYLQKENIIDESGMPKERFSAEFPKEGPSILRIQQVVRGDSAAYFCASSPRDGELFFGEGSRLTVL.

The chain joins TRBV27 to TRBJ1-3; D call uncertain. In germline, CDR1 is MNHEY, CDR2 SMNVEV (reference sequence). The CDR3 is 15 residues long. V was clipped by 0 bases and J by 3 bases, with 9 bases between them. CDR3 DNA sequence: TGTGCCAGCAGTTTATCCCCTAACTATGGAAACACCATATATTTT. This sequence encodes CASSLSPNYGNTIYF.

This sequence joins TRBV2 and TRBJ2-5; 11 positions agree with TRBD2. The germline V gene encodes CDR1 SNHLY and CDR2 FYNNEI. V was pared by 5 bases and J by 5 bases, with 4 bases of the junction left unmatched. The CDR3 is 14 amino acids. This chain's CDR3 is CASSPIAGGETQYF. As DNA, the CDR3 is TGTGCCAGCAGTCCTATAGCGGGAGGGGAGACCCAGTACTTC.

This chain uses TRBV10-3 with TRBJ2-5; TRBD1 agrees at 7 bases. With the DNA end fitting TRBJ2-7 better, the J assignment may be wrong. In germline, CDR1 is ENHRY, CDR2 SYGVKD. The CDR3 is 14 amino acids. The CDR3 nucleotides read TGTGCCATCAGTGGAGGACAGGTAATCCACGAGCAGTACTTC. It encodes CAISGGQVIHEQYF.

The chain links TRBV7-2 to TRBJ1-2; 10 bases map to TRBD1. V lost 4 bases, J lost 4 bases, and 6 bases stayed unmatched. There are 15 residues in the CDR3. CDR1 and CDR2 from the germline V gene are SGHTA and FQGNSA. CDR3 loop: CASSSGQGGLYGYTF. The CDR3 DNA reads TGTGCCAGCAGCTCTGGACAGGGGGGCCTCTATGGCTACACCTTC.

The chain employs TRBV27 and TRBJ1-3, with TRBD1 as a possible D gene (5 bases). The CDR3 has 12 residues. With 6 bases removed from V and 11 bases from J, the gap between germline ends came to 14 bases. The germline V gene encodes CDR1 MNHEY and CDR2 SMNVEV (reference sequence). This CDR3 reads CASSSWRGAIYF. The DNA for the CDR3 is TGTGCCAGCAGCTCCTGGCGGGGCGCCATATATTTT.

V gene TRBV5-4 combines with J gene TRBJ2-4; D is possibly TRBD2 (6 bases). CDR3 length: 15 amino acids. V dropped 2 bases and J dropped 0 bases, with 9 bases sitting between them. Per the germline V gene, CDR1 is SGHNT and CDR2 is YYREEE (reference sequence). CDR3 in amino acids: CASSFGGVAKNIQYF. In nucleotides, the CDR3 is TGTGCCAGCAGCTTCGGGGGAGTAGCCAAAAACATTCAGTACTTC. The full variable domain, its missing parts supplied by reference TRBV5-4 and TRBJ2-4, is ETGVTQSPTHLIKTRGQQVTLRCSSQSGHNTVSWYQQALGQGPQFIFQYYREEENGRGNFPPRFSGLQFPNYSSELNVNALELDDSALYLCASSFGGVAKNIQYFGAGTRLSVL.